The following is a T cell receptor beta chain sequence with its context. Its specificity is not known. The V end lost 4 bases, the J end lost 4 bases, and 5 bases lay between the germline ends. Per germline, CDR1 MNHEY and CDR2 SVGAGI. The CDR3 runs to 12 residues. 13 Jbeta primers and 60 Vbeta primers were used for the PCR. Assay used: immunoSEQ multiplex PCR; TCRdb lists only in-frame clones, some missing. The sample has around 40,000 clones. The sample comes from a study of cytomegalovirus exposure and HLA in healthy donors. Study in general: Earlier findings included roughly 120 million unique TCR beta sequences obtained from about 180 million T cells. Study outcomes and limitations: In a later analysis, TCR beta V- and J-gene trimming was associated with a missense DCLRE1C variant.

The TCR comes from a human donor in good health. The chain has TRBV6-5 and TRBJ1-5; D remains unclear. Sequences were obtained from PBMCs. In nucleotides, the CDR3 is TGTGCCAGCAGTTCCCCAAATCAGCCCCAGCATTTT. This sequence encodes CASSSPNQPQHF.